Reported below is one TCR beta chain. Its antigen is currently unknown. V was clipped by 5 bases and J by 3 bases; unmatched bases: 6. The CDR3 sequence is 15 residues long. Looked up from germline, CDR1 is MDHEN and CDR2 is SYDVKM. This specimen comes from a study of early T cells in non-severe SARS-CoV-2 infection. Whole-study context: The authors sequenced bulk RNA from unsorted whole blood, leaving chains unpaired.

The study, taken as a whole, reports: Reliance on VDJdb matching favored anti-spike CD8 responses; private and CD4 specificities were missed.

Unique molecular identifiers were added to individual cDNA molecules. TCRdb re-called the 5' RACE reads with MiXCR, one entry per CDR3 protein. Of more than 90,000 distinct CDR3 sequences listed, more than 9.5% are singletons. The receptor comes from an adult who was a healthcare worker with PCR-confirmed SARS-CoV-2 infection or an uninfected control (not recorded which). The chain joins TRBV28 to TRBJ2-1; TRBD2 matches 8 bases. The material sequenced was whole blood. The CDR3 protein is CASSQLAEDYNEQFF. CDR3 DNA sequence: TGTGCCAGCAGTCAACTAGCGGAGGACTACAATGAGCAGTTCTTC.